There are many counts of the clone carrying this T cell receptor beta chain. The target antigen is unknown. This sample is part of a study of regulatory T cells in long-lasting Graves disease. Per germline, CDR1 MDHEN and CDR2 SYDVKM. The CDR3 is 13 residues long. Trimming pared 7 bases from V and 1 base from J, leaving 10 bases between. In building TCR beta libraries, iRepertoire HTBI primers were used together with Arm-PCR of CDR3 regions. TCRdb reprocessed the multiplex PCR reads with MiXCR, giving one entry per CDR3 protein. The repertoire has roughly 500,000 distinct CDR3 sequences, 20% to 25% of them found once; the top ten carry about 6.6%. The sample's time point: persistent/refractory GD, antithyroid drugs over 5 years with positive TRAb. Researchers made the TCR library from RNA that was extracted from PBMCs. Study-level results: Because few samples were included, accuracy may have been lower.

Specimen: peripheral blood mononuclear cells (PBMCs), collected when the disease was refractory, from a patient treated with antithyroid drugs. The clonotype comes from a female donor with Graves disease. The V and J genes are TRBV28 and TRBJ1-1, with D possibly matching TRBD1 (6 bases). CDR3 sequence (DNA): TGTGCCAGCATCCCGGGACAGAACACTGAAGCTTTCTTT. Its translation is CASIPGQNTEAFF.